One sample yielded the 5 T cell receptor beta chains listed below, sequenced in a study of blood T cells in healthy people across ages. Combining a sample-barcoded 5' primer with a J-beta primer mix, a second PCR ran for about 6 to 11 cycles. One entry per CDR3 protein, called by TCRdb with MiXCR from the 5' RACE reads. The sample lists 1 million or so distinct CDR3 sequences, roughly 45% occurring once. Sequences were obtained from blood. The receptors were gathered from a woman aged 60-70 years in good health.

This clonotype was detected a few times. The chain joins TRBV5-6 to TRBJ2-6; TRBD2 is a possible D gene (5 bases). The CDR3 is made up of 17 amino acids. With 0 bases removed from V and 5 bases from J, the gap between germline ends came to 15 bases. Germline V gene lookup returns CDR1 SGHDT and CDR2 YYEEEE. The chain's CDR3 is CASSLEVEGTWANVLTF. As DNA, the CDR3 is TGTGCCAGCAGCTTGGAAGTTGAGGGAACTTGGGCCAACGTCCTGACTTTC.

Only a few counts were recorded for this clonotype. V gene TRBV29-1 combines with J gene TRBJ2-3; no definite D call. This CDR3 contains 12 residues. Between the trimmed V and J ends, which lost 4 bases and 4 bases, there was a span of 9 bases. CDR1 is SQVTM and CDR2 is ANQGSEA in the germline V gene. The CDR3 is CSVGHRPDTQYF. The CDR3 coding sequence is TGCAGCGTTGGGCATCGGCCAGATACGCAGTATTTT.

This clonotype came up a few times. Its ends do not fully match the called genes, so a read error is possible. CDR3 sequence: CATSNGGQGGYGQYF. For the CDR3, the DNA is TGTGCCACCAGCAACGGTGGACAGGGCGGCTACGGGCAGTACTTC. The chain has TRBV15 and TRBJ2-7; TRBD1 matches 8 bases. CDR1 is LNHNV, CDR2 YYDKDF, per germline (reference sequence). CDR3 length: 15 amino acids. Full variable domain (rest looked up from reference TRBV15 and TRBJ2-7): DAMVIQNPRYQVTQFGKPVTLSCSQTLNHNVMYWYQQKSSQAPKLLFHYYDKDFNNEADTPDNFQSRRPNTSFCFLDIRSPGLGDTAMYLCATSNGGQGGYGQYFGPGTRLTVT.

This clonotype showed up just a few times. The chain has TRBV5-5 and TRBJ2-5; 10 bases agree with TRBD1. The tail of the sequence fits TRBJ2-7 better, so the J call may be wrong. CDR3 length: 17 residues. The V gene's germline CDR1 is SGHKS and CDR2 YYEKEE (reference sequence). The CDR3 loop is CASSHPWPRDRGDEQYF. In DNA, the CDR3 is TGTGCCAGCAGCCATCCTTGGCCCCGGGACAGGGGTGACGAGCAGTACTTC.

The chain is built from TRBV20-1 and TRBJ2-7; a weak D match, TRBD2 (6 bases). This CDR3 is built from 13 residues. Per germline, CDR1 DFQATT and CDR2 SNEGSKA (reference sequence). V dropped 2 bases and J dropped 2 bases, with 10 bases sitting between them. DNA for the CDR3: TGCAGTGCTAGACGGGAGCCTCCCTACGAGCAGTACTTC. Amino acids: CSARREPPYEQYF.